This T cell receptor (beta chain) was captured by sequencing in a study of naive and memory T cell subsets. Per germline, CDR1 SGHTA and CDR2 FQGNSA. The CDR3 totals 16 residues. Trimming took off 1 base at V and 2 bases at J, with 13 bases between the two ends. Two oligonucleotides, mixed equimolar, formed the beta constant-region primer covering TRBC1 and TRBC2. Ligated cDNA was amplified by four rounds of PCR with nested alpha and beta constant-region primers and SP2. The cDNA 3' end received a ligated single-stranded oligonucleotide carrying the SP2 primer and a 12-nucleotide UMI. TCRdb analysed the UMI-ligation and nested PCR reads with MiXCR anew, one entry per CDR3 protein. The table includes 95,000 to 150,000 distinct CDR3 sequences, 35% to 40% detected once.

This clonotype originated in a human donor in good health. V usage is TRBV7-2 and J usage is TRBJ2-3; possibly TRBD2 for D (7 bases). Sequences were obtained from central memory CD4+ T cells from blood. CDR3 coding DNA: TGTGCCAGCAGCTTAGGAGCCGGGGGGCTCACAGATACGCAGTATTTT. Amino acids: CASSLGAGGLTDTQYF.